Shown below are 7 T cell receptor beta chains from a single sample sequenced in a study of T cell repertoires in cytomegalovirus infection (dated by TCRdb to between 2018 and 2021). These reads were obtained on an Illumina HiSeq 1500. TCRdb trimmed public reads at Q25 via fastp, called clones via MiXCR and kept in-frame beta chains. Every CDR3 protein is listed once, alongside the most common genes and DNA of its rows. The sample table shows about 130,000 distinct CDR3 sequences, and less than 9.5% are seen once. In total, the top ten clones hold roughly a tenth of the sample. The sequencing sample was made of PBMCs. The receptors shown here come from a human donor in good health (CMV status not recorded). Some clones in this sample may be carry-over from other donors' samples.

V is TRBV5-1 and J is TRBJ2-3, with TRBD2 matching over 7 bases. V was pared by 0 bases and J by 0 bases, with 4 bases of the junction left unmatched. The CDR3 is 16 residues long. Germline-derived CDR1 and CDR2 are SGHRS and YFSETQ. The CDR3: CASSLELAASTDTQYF. The CDR3 DNA is TGCGCCAGCAGCTTGGAGCTAGCGGCAAGCACAGATACGCAGTATTTT.

This rearrangement joins TRBV28 to TRBJ1-1; maybe TRBD1 (6 bases). The V and J ends lost 10 bases and 1 base respectively, with 25 bases between them. The CDR3 runs to 17 residues. Germline CDR1 is MDHEN and CDR2 is SYDVKM. The CDR3 region is CATRKGGAVFANTEAFF. The CDR3 nucleotides are TGTGCCACCCGTAAGGGGGGGGCCGTTTTTGCGAACACTGAAGCTTTCTTT.

This clonotype has a count of ten or more. This sequence joins TRBV6-1 and TRBJ2-6; D perhaps matches TRBD1 (5 bases). Trimming removed 8 bases at V and 0 bases at J, with 11 bases between. Germline assignment: CDR1 MNHNS and CDR2 SASEGT. CDR3 length: 15 amino acids. CDR3 sequence (DNA): TGTGCCAGCCACACTCAGGGCTCTGGGGCCAACGTCCTGACTTTC. Translation gives CASHTQGSGANVLTF.

This clonotype showed up just a few times. J is TRBJ1-1 and V is TRBV29-1; perhaps TRBD1 as D (5 bases). The CDR3 spans 10 residues. Trimming stripped 7 bases from V and 8 bases from J, with 11 bases between. Germline V CDR1 and CDR2: SQVTM, ANQGSEA. The CDR3 here is CSGGDGEAFF. The CDR3 DNA sequence: TGCAGCGGCGGGGACGGCGAAGCTTTCTTT.

The rearrangement uses TRBV2 and TRBJ1-3; 7 bases fit TRBD1. Germline V gene sequence: CDR1 SNHLY, CDR2 FYNNEI. The CDR3 loop spans 16 amino acids. V shed 4 bases, J shed 0 bases, and the junction held 6 bases outside the gene matches. CDR3 in amino acids: CASSGQGRGSGNTIYF. As DNA, the CDR3 is TGTGCCAGCAGTGGACAGGGCAGGGGCTCTGGAAACACCATATATTTT.

This clonotype came up many times. J is TRBJ1-1 and V is TRBV28, with D hard to call. The CDR3 loop spans 12 amino acids. V gave up 8 bases and J gave up 1 base, with 8 bases separating them. Germline CDR1 MDHEN, CDR2 SYDVKM. CDR3 in amino acids: CASSVENTEAFF. In nucleotides, the CDR3 is TGTGCCAGCTCGGTAGAGAACACTGAAGCTTTCTTT.

This clonotype came up many times. V gene TRBV7-8 combines with J gene TRBJ2-3; D remains unclear. CDR1 is SGHVS, CDR2 FQNEAQ, per germline. Trimming pared 5 bases from V and 0 bases from J, leaving 6 bases between. The CDR3 is 13 amino acids. The CDR3 region has the DNA TGTGCCAGCAGCCCGGGTAGCACAGATACGCAGTATTTT. This codes for CASSPGSTDTQYF.